These 3 T cell receptor beta chains were sequenced from one sample in a study of blood T cells in healthy people across ages. With a J-beta primer mix and a sample-barcoded 5' primer, a second PCR ran about 7 to 12 cycles. From the 5' RACE reads, TCRdb called clonotypes with MiXCR, one entry per CDR3 protein. The sample consists of 850,000 or so distinct CDR3 sequences, roughly 26% of them appearing once. The specimen sequenced was blood. The receptors were sampled from a woman at least 80 years old in good health.

This clonotype was found many times. The V and J genes are TRBV10-3 and TRBJ2-1, with 7 bases identical to TRBD1. Germline loops: CDR1 ENHRY, CDR2 SYGVKD. The ends lost 5 bases at V and 7 bases at J; junction bases unmatched: 11. This CDR3 has 15 amino acids. The CDR3 DNA follows: TGTGCCATCAGTACCCCGGGACAGACTCTGAATGAGCAGTTCTTC. Translation gives CAISTPGQTLNEQFF.

Concerning this clonotype itself: Being one base from a much bigger clone, this may be a read error. DNA for the CDR3: TGCGCCAGCAGGGAGTCAAGGGGCTACGAGCAGTACTTC. This codes for CASRESRGYEQYF. The chain joins TRBV10-2 to TRBJ2-7; D is perhaps TRBD1 (5 bases). This CDR3 is 13 amino acids long. Germline V gene data show CDR1 as WSHSY and CDR2 as SAAADI.

Ten or more counts support this clonotype. For the CDR3, the DNA is TGTGCCAGCAGCTATATAGGACAGGGAAGGGAGACCCAGTACTTC. This encodes CASSYIGQGRETQYF. This rearrangement joins TRBV5-8 to TRBJ2-5; 8 bases match TRBD1. CDR1 is SGHTS, CDR2 YDEGEE, per germline. The V gene end was trimmed by 3 bases and the J gene end by 5 bases; junction bases not matched to a gene: 9. This CDR3 spans 15 amino acids.